The subject of this entry is one T cell receptor beta chain. Its antigen remains unknown. Assay used: immunoSEQ multiplex PCR; TCRdb lists only in-frame clones, some missing. Altogether 150,000 to 200,000 clones are present, less than 85% being singletons, with the ten largest covering more than 15%. The record originates from a study of cytomegalovirus exposure and HLA in healthy donors. Study results and caveats: Among TCR beta chains, those listed as cytomegalovirus-associated numbered some 160. With high specificity and sensitivity, the classifier reportedly diagnosed cytomegalovirus status.

The validation cohort, a group of 120 subjects, included the donors and was separate from the roughly 700-subject first cohort. CDR3 size: 12 residues. CDR1 is GTSNPN, CDR2 SVGIG, per germline (reference sequence). Trimming removed 7 bases from V and 7 bases from J, with 13 bases in between. This receptor was identified in a man between 18 and 29 years old in good health and CMV-seropositive. Sequencing was done on a sample of PBMCs. The chain combines TRBV30 with TRBJ2-2; perhaps TRBD2 as D (5 bases). As DNA, the CDR3 is TGTGCCTCCACTAGGGCGGACGGGGAGCTGTTTTTT. Translating gives CASTRADGELFF. Full variable domain (rest looked up from reference TRBV30 and TRBJ2-2): SQTIHQWPATLVQPVGSPLSLECTVEGTSNPNLYWYRQAAGRGLQLLFYSVGIGQISSEVPQNLSASRPQDRQFILSSKKLLLSDSGFYLCASTRADGELFFGEGSRLTVL.